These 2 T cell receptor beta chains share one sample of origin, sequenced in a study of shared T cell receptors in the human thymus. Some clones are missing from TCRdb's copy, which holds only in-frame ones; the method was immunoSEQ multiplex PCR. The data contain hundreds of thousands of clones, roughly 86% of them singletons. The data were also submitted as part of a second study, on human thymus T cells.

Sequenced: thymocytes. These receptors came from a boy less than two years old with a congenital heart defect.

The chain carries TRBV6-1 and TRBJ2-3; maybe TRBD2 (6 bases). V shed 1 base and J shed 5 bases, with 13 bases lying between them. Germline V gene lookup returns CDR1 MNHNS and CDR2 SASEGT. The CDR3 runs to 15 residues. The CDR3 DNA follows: TGTGCCAGCAGTGAAGAACGGCGGGATGAAGATACGCAGTATTTT. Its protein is CASSEERRDEDTQYF.

The CDR3 sequence: CASMGTGLAKNIQYF. DNA for the CDR3: TGTGCCAGTATGGGGACAGGGCTGGCCAAAAACATTCAGTACTTC. The chain links TRBV19 to TRBJ2-4; 9 bases align to TRBD1. Germline CDR1 and CDR2: LNHDA and SQIVND (reference sequence). V shed 7 bases, J shed 1 base, and the junction held 5 bases outside the gene matches. This CDR3 is built from 15 residues.